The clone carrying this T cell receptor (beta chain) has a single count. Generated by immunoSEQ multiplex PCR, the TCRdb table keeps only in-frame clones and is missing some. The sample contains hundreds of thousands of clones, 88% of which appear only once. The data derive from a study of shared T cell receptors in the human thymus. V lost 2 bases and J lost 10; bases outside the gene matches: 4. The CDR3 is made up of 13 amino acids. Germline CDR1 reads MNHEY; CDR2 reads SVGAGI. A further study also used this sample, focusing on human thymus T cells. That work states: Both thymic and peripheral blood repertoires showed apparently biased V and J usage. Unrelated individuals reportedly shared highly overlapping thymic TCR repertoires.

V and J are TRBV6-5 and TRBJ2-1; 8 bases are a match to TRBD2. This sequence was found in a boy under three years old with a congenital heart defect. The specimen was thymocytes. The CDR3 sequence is CASSYKGGGEQFF. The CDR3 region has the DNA TGTGCCAGCAGTTACAAGGGCGGGGGGGAGCAGTTCTTC.